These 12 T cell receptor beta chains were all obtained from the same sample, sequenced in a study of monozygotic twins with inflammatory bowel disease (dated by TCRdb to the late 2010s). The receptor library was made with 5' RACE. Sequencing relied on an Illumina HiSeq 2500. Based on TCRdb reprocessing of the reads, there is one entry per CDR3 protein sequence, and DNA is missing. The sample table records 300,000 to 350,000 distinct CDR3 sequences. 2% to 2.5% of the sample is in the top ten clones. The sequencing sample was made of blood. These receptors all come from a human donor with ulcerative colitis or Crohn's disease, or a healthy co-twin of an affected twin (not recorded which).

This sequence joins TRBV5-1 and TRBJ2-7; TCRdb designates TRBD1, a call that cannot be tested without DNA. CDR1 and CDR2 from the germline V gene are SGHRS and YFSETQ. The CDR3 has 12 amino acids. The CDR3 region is CASSLQGGEQYF. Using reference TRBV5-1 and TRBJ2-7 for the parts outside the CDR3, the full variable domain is KAGVTQTPRYLIKTRGQQVTLSCSPISGHRSVSWYQQTPGQGLQFLFEYFSETQRNKGNFPGRFSGRQFSNSRSEMNVSTLELGDSALYLCASSLQGGEQYFGPGTRLTVT.

The CDR3 protein is CASSSFRAPYEQYF. The chain recombines TRBV5-5 with TRBJ2-7; TCRdb's assignment of TRBD2 cannot be checked, as there is no DNA. In germline, CDR1 is SGHKS, CDR2 YYEKEE (reference sequence). The CDR3 is made up of 14 amino acids.

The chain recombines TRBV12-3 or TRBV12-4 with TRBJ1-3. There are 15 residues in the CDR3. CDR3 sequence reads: CASSPSGYSGNTIYF.

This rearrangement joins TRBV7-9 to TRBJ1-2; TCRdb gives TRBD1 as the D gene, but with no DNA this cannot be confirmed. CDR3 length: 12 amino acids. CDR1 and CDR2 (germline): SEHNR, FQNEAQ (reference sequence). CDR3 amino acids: CASSQGYHGYTF. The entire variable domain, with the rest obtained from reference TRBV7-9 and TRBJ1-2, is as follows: DTGVSQNPRHKITKRGQNVTFRCDPISEHNRLYWYRQTLGQGPEFLTYFQNEAQLEKSRLLSDRFSAERPKGSFSTLEIQRTEQGDSAMYLCASSQGYHGYTFGSGTRLTVV.

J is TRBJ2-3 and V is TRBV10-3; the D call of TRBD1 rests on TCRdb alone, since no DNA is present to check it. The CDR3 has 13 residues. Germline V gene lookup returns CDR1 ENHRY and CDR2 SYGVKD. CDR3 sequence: CAHRDRSTDTQYF.

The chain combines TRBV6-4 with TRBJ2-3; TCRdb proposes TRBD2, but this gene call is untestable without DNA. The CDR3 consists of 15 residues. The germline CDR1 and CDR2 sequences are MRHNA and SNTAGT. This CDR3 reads CASSRLAGGPDTQYF.

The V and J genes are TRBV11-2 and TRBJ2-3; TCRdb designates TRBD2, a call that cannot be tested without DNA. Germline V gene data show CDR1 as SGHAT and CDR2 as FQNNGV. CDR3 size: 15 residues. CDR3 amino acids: CASGLGGRGTDTQYF.

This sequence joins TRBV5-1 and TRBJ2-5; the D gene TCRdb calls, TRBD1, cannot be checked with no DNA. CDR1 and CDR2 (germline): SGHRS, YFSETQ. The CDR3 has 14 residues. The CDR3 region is CASSFTGGEETQYF. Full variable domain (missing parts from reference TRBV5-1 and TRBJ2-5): KAGVTQTPRYLIKTRGQQVTLSCSPISGHRSVSWYQQTPGQGLQFLFEYFSETQRNKGNFPGRFSGRQFSNSRSEMNVSTLELGDSALYLCASSFTGGEETQYFGPGTRLLVL.

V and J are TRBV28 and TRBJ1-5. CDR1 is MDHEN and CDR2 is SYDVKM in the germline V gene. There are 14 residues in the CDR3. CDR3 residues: CASSPGGPGQPQHF.

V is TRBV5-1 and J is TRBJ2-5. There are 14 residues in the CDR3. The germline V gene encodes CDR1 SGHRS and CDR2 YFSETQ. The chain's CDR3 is CASSLERIQETQYF.

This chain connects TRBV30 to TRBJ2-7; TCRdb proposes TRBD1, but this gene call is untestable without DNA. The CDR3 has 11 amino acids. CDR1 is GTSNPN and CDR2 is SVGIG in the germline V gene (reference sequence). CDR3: CAWGTVYEQYF.

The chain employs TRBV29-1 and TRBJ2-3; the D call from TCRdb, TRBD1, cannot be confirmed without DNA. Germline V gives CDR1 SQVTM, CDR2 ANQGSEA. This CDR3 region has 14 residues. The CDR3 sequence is CSVGTDPSTDTQYF.